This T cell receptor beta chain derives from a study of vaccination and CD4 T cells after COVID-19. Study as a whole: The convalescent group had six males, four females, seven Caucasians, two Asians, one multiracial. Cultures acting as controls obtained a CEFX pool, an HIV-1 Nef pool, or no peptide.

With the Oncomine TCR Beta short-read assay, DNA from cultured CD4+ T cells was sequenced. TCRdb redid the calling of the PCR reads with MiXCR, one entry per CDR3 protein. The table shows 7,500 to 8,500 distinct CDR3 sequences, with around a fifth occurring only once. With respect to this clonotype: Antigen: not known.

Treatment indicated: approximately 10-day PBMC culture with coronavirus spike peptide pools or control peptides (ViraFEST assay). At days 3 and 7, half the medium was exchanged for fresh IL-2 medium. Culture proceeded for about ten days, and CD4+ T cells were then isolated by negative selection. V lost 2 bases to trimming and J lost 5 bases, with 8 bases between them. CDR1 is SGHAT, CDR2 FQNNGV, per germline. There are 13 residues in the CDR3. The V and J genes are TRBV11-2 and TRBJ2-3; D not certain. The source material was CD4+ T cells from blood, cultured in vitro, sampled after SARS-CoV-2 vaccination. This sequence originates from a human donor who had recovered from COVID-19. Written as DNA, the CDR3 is TGTGCCAGCAGCTTAAGACCGGTAGATACGCAGTATTTT. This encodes CASSLRPVDTQYF.